This T cell receptor beta chain stems from a study of Graves' ophthalmopathy and Graves' hyperthyroidism. TCR beta CDR3 amplification used RNA transcripts. First-round RT-PCR used HTBI primers; second-round multiplex PCR followed. TCRdb fed the multiplex PCR reads into MiXCR, producing one record per CDR3 protein. This sample has approximately 460,000 distinct CDR3 sequences, with around an eighth found just once. Study-level findings and limits: With around 88% sensitivity and roughly 76% specificity, a 13-signature model separated ophthalmopathy from stable hyperthyroidism.

V gave up 0 bases and J gave up 2 bases, with 7 bases separating them. Germline V gene sequence: CDR1 LGHNA, CDR2 YNFKEQ. This CDR3 region has 14 residues. In this sample, this clonotype turned up a few times. Its antigen is undetermined. The receptor was isolated from a woman aged 25 to 39 with Graves' ophthalmopathy. V gene TRBV4-2 combines with J gene TRBJ1-2; D call uncertain. The specimen was blood. The CDR3, as DNA: TGTGCCAGCAGCCAAGATTCAGGAAACTATGGCTACACCTTC. It encodes CASSQDSGNYGYTF.